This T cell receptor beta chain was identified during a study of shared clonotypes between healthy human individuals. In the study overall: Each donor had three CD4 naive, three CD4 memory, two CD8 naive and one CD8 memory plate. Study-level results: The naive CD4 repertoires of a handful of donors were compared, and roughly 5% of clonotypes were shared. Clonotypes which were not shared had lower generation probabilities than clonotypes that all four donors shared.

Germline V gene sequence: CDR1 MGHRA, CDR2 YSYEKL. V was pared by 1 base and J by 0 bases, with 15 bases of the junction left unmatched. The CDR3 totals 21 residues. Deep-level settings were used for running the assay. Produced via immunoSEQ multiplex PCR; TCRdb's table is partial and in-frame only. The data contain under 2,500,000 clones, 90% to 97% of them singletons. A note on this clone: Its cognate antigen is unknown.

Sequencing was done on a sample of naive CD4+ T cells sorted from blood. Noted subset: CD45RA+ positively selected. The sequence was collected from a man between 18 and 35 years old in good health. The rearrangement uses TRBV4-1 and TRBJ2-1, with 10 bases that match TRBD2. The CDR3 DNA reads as TGCGCCAGCAGCCAAGTTTTCCAAACTAGCGGGACTAGATTCTCCTACAATGAGCAGTTCTTC. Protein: CASSQVFQTSGTRFSYNEQFF.